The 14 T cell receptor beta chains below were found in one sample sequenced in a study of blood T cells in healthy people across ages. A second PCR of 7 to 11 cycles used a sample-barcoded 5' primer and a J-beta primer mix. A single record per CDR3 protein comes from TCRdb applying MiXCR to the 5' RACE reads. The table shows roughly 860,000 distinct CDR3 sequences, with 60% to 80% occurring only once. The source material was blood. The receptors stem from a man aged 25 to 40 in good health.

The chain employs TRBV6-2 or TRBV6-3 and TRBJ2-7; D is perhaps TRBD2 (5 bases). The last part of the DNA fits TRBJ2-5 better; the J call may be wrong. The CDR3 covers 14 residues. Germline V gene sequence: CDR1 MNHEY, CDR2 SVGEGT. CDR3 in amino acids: CASSYETSRGTQYF. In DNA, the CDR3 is TGTGCCAGCAGTTACGAGACGTCTCGGGGGACCCAGTACTTC.

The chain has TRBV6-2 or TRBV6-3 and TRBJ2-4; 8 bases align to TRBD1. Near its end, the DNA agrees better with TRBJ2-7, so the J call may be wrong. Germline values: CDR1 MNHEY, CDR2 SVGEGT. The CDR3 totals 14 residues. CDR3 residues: CASSAGTGPFEQYF. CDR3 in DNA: TGTGCCAGCAGCGCCGGGACAGGCCCCTTCGAGCAGTACTTC.

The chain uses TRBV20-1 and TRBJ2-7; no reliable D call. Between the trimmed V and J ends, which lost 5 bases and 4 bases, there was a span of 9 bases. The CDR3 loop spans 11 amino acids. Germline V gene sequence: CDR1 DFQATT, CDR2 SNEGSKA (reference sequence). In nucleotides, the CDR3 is TGCAGTGCTGGCCTCCTTTACGAGCAGTACTTC. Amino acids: CSAGLLYEQYF.

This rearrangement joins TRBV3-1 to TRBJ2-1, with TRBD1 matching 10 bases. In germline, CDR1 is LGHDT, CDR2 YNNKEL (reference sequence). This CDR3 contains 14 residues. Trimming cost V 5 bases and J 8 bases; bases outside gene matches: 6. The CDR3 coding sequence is TGTGCCAGCAGCTTTAAGACAGGGGGCGATGAGCAGTTCTTC. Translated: CASSFKTGGDEQFF.

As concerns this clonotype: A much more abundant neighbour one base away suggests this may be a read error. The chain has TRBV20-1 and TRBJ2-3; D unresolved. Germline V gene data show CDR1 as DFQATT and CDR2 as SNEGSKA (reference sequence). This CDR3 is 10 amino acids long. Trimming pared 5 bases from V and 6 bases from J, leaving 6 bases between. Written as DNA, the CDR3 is TGCAGTGCTTGCAGGGATACGCAGTATTTT. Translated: CSACRDTQYF.

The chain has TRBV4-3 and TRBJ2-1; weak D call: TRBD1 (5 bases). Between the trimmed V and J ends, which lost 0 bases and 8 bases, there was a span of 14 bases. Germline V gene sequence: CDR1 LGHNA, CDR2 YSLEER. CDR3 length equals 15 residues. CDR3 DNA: TGCGCCAGCAGCCAAGATTCAGGCCAGGGCGATGAGCAGTTCTTC. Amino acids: CASSQDSGQGDEQFF.

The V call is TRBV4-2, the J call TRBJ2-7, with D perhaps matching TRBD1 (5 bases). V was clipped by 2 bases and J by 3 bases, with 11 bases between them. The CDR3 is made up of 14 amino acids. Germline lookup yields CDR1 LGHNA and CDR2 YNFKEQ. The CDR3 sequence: CASSQTLQGYEQYF. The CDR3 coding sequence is TGTGCCAGCAGCCAAACTCTCCAGGGCTACGAGCAGTACTTC.

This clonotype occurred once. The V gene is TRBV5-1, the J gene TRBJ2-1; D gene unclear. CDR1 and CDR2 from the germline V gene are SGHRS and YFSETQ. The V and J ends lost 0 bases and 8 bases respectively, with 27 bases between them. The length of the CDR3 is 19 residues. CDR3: CASSLVVRFTALSEDEQFF. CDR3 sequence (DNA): TGCGCCAGCAGCTTGGTAGTCAGGTTCACGGCGCTTTCCGAGGATGAGCAGTTCTTC.

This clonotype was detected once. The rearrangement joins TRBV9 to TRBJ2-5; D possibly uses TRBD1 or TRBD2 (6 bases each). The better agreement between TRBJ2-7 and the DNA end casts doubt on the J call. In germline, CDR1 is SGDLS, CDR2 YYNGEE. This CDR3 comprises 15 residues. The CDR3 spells CASSVGSQGRNEQYF. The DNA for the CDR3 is TGTGCCAGCAGCGTAGGGAGCCAGGGGAGGAACGAGCAGTACTTC.

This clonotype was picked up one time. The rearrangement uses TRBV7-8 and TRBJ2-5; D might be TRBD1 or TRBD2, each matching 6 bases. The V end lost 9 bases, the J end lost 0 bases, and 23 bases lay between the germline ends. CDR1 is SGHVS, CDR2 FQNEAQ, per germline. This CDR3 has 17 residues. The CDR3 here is CASPPPGAPIYQETQYF. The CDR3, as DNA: TGTGCCAGTCCCCCTCCGGGGGCCCCGATCTACCAAGAGACCCAGTACTTC.

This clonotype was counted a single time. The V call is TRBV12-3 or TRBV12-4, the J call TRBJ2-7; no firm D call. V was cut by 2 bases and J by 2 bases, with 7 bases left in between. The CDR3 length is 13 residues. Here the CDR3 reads CASSLTSPYEQYF. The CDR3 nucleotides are TGTGCCAGCAGTTTAACCAGCCCCTACGAGCAGTACTTC.

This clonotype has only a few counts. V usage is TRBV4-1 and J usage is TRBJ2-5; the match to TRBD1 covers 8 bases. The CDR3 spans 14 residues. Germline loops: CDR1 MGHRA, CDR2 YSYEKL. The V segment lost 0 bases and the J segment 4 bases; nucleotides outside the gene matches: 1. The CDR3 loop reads CASSQEGTGETQYF. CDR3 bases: TGCGCCAGCAGCCAAGAGGGGACAGGAGAGACCCAGTACTTC.

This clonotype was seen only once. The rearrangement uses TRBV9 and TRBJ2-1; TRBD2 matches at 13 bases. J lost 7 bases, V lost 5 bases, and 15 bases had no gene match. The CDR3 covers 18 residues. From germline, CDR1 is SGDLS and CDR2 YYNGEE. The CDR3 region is CASSSRAGGLAGLNEQFF. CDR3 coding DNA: TGTGCCAGCAGTTCCCGGGCGGGGGGACTAGCGGGGTTAAATGAGCAGTTCTTC.

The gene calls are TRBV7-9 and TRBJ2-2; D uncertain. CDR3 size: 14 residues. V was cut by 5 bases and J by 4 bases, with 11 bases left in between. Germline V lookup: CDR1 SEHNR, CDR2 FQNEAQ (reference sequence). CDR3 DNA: TGTGCCAGCAGCGGCAGGTTTGGCACCGGGGAGCTGTTTTTT. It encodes CASSGRFGTGELFF.